This TCR delta chain emerged from a study of gamma-delta chains in newborns, infants, children. Study-wide background: Microbial exposure reportedly drives polyclonal innate γδ T cell expansion after birth.

As for this clone: At one end, the junction sequence differs from germline, possibly due to a read error. This sample also contains other DNA sequences that code for the same CDR3.

From germline, CDR1 is GEAIGNYY and CDR2 EKD. This CDR3 comprises 20 residues. TCRdb re-called clones from the reads via CATT. The sample consists of 14,000 to 15,000 delta-chain clones, approximately 7% of them appearing once. Sequencing was carried out using blood. The TCR sequence derives from a child who was a newborn, infant or young child, either healthy, febrile or measles-vaccinated (not recorded which). V is TRDV2 and J is TRDJ3; 8 nucleotides match TRDD3. In DNA form, the CDR3 reads TGTGCCTGTGACACCCCTACTGGGGGCCCCAGCTCCTGGGACACCCGACAGATGTTCTTC. It specifies CACDTPTGGPSSWDTRQMFF.